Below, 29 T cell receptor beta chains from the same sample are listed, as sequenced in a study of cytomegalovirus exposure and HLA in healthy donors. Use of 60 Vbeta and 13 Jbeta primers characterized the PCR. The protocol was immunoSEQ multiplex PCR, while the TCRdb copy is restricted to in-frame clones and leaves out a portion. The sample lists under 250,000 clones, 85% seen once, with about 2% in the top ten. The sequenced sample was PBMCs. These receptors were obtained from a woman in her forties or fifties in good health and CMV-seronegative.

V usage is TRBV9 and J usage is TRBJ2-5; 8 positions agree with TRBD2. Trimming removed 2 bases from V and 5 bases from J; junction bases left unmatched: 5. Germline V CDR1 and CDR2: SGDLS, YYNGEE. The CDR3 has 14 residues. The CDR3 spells CASSVGGGRETQYF. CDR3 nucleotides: TGTGCCAGCAGCGTGGGCGGGGGGCGCGAGACCCAGTACTTC. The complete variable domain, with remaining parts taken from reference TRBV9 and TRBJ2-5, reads DSGVTQTPKHLITATGQRVTLRCSPRSGDLSVYWYQQSLDQGLQFLIQYYNGEERAKGNILERFSAQQFPDLHSELNLSSLELGDSALYFCASSVGGGRETQYFGPGTRLLVL.

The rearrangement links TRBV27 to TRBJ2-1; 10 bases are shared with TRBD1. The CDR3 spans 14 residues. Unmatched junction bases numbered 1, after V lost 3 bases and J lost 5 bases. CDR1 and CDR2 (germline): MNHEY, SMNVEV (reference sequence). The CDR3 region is CASSFDRGHNEQFF. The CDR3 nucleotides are TGTGCCAGCAGTTTTGACAGGGGGCACAATGAGCAGTTCTTC.

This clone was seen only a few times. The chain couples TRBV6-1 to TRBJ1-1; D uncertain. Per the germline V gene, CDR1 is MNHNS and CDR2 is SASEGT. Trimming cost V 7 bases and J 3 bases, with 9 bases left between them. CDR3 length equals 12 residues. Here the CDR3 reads CASIAEYTEAFF. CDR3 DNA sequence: TGTGCCAGCATCGCCGAGTACACTGAAGCTTTCTTT.

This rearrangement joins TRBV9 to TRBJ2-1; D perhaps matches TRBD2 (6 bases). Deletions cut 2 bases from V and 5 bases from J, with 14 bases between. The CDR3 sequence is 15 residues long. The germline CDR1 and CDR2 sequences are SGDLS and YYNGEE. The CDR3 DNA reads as TGTGCCAGCAGCGTTTCCCTGACTAGAAACAATGAGCAGTTCTTC. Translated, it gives CASSVSLTRNNEQFF.

The CDR3 coding sequence is TGTGCCAGCAAGAGAGCAGGGGAGCAGTACTTC. Protein: CASKRAGEQYF. The chain is built from TRBV6-1 and TRBJ2-7, with a weak D call TRBD1 (5 bases). The germline V gene has CDR1 MNHNS and CDR2 SASEGT. The CDR3 loop spans 11 amino acids. V was shortened by 7 bases and J by 7 bases, with 11 bases between the two germline ends.

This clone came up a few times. CDR3 loop: CASSAGQGSYEQYF. The CDR3 bases are TGTGCCAGCAGTGCAGGACAGGGTTCCTACGAGCAGTACTTC. V gene TRBV6-5 combines with J gene TRBJ2-7, with 8 bases lining up with TRBD1. The V gene's germline CDR1 is MNHEY and CDR2 SVGAGI. The CDR3 is 14 amino acids. V dropped 5 bases and J dropped 1; count of bases not matched to a gene: 4.

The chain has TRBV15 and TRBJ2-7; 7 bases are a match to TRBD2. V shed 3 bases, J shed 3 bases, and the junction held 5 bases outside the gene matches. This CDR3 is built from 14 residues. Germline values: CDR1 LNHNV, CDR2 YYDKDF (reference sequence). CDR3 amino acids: CATSRGSGGYEQYF. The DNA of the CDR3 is TGTGCCACCAGCAGGGGGTCGGGGGGCTACGAGCAGTACTTC.

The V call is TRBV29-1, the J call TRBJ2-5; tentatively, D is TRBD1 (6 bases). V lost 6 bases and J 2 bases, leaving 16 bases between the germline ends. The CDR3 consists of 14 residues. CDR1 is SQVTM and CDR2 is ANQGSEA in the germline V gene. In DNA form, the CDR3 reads TGCAGCGTCCAAGGGTACGGACAGCAAGAGACCCAGTACTTC. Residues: CSVQGYGQQETQYF.

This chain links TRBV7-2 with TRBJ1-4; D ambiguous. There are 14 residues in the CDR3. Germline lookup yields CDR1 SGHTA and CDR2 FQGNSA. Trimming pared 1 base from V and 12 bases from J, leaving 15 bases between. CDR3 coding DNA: TGTGCCAGCAGCTTAGACACCCACCGAGGCGAACTGTTTTTT. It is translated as CASSLDTHRGELFF. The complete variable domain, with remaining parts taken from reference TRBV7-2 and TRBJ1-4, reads GAGVSQSPSNKVTEKGKDVELRCDPISGHTALYWYRQSLGQGLEFLIYFQGNSAPDKSGLPSDRFSAERTGGSVSTLTIQRTQQEDSAVYLCASSLDTHRGELFFGSGTQLSVL.

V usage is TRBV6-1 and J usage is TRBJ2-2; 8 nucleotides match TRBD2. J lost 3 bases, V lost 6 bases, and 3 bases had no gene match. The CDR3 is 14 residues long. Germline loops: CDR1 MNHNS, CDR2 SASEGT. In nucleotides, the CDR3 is TGTGCCAGCAGGAGCGGGAGTTACACCGGGGAGCTGTTTTTT. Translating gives CASRSGSYTGELFF.

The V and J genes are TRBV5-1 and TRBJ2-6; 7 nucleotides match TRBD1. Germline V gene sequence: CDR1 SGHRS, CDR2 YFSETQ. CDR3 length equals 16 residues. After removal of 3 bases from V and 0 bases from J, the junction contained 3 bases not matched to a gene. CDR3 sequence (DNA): TGCGCCAGCAGCTGGGGACAGATCTCTGGGGCCAACGTCCTGACTTTC. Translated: CASSWGQISGANVLTF.

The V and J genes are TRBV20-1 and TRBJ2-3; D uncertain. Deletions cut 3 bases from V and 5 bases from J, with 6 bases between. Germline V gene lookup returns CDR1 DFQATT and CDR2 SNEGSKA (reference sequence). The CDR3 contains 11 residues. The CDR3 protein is CSASLKDTQYF. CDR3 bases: TGCAGTGCTAGTTTAAAAGATACGCAGTATTTT.

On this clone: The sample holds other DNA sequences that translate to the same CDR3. CDR3 sequence reads: CASSFGATYEQYF. In DNA form, the CDR3 reads TGTGCCAGCAGTTTTGGGGCAACCTACGAGCAGTACTTC. J is TRBJ2-7 and V is TRBV27; TRBD1 might be the D (5 bases). CDR1 and CDR2 from the germline V gene are MNHEY and SMNVEV (reference sequence). CDR3 size: 13 residues. V dropped 3 bases and J dropped 2 bases, with 8 bases sitting between them.

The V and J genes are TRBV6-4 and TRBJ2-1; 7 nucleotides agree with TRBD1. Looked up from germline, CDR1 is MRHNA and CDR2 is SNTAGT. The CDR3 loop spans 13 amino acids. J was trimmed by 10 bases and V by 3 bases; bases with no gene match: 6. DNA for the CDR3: TGTGCCAGCAGTGAACAGGGGTTTGGCGAGCAGTTCTTC. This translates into CASSEQGFGEQFF.

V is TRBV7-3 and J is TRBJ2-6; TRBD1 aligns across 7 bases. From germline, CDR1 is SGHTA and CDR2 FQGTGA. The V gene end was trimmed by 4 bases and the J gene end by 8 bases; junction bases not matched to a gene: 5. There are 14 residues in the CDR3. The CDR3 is CASSSTGSSNVLTF. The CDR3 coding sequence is TGTGCCAGCAGCTCGACAGGGAGCTCCAACGTCCTGACTTTC.

The CDR3 DNA reads TGTGCCATCGGGGCTGCGGGTAGCGGAGGAGGGGAGCAGTACTTC. Protein: CAIGAAGSGGGEQYF. V is TRBV10-3 and J is TRBJ2-7; TRBD2 is a possible D gene (6 bases). Between the trimmed V and J ends, which lost 8 bases and 7 bases, there was a span of 24 bases. The CDR3 has 15 amino acids. Germline V gives CDR1 ENHRY, CDR2 SYGVKD.

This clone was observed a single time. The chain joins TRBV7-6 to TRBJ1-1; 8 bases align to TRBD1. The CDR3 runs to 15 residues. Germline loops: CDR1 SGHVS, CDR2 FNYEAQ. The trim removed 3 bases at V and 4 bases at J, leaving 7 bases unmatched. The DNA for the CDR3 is TGTGCCAGCAGCTTCGCTACAGGGGGTCGCACTGAAGCTTTCTTT. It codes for CASSFATGGRTEAFF.

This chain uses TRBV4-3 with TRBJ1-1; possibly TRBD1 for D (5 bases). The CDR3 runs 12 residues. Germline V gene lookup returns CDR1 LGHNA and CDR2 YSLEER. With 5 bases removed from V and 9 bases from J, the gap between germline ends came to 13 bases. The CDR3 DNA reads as TGCGCCAGCAGCAGGGGCCAAGGGAAAGCTTTCTTT. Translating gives CASSRGQGKAFF.

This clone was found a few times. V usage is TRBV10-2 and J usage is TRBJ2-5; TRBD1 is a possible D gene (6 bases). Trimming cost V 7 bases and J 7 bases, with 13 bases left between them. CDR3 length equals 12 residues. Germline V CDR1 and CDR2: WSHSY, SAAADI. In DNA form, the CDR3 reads TGCGCCAGCAAGATGCCACAGGGGACCCAGTACTTC. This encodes CASKMPQGTQYF.

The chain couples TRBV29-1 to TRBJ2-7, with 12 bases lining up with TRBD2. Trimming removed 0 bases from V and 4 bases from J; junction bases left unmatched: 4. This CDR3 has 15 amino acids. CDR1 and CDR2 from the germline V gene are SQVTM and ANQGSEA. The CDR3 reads CSVEETSGSRYEQYF. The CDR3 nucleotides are TGCAGCGTTGAAGAGACTAGCGGGAGCAGATACGAGCAGTACTTC.

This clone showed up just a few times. As DNA, the CDR3 is TGTGCCAGCAGTTTATCGCAGGGATTCTACAATGAGCAGTTCTTC. This translates into CASSLSQGFYNEQFF. The chain recombines TRBV28 with TRBJ2-1, with D possibly being TRBD1 (5 bases). This CDR3 comprises 15 residues. Germline V CDR1 and CDR2: MDHEN, SYDVKM. V lost 1 base and J lost 3, with 10 bases in between. Complete variable domain (other parts from reference TRBV28 and TRBJ2-1): DVKVTQSSRYLVKRTGEKVFLECVQDMDHENMFWYRQDPGLGLRLIYFSYDVKMKEKGDIPEGYSVSREKKERFSLILESASTNQTSMYLCASSLSQGFYNEQFFGPGTRLTVL.

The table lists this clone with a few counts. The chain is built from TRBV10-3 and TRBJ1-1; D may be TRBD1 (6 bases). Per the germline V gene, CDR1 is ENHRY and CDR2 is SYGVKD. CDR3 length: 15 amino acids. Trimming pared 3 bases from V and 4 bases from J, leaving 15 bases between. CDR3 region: CAISEGGIETTEAFF. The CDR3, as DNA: TGTGCCATCAGTGAAGGGGGAATTGAAACCACTGAAGCTTTCTTT.

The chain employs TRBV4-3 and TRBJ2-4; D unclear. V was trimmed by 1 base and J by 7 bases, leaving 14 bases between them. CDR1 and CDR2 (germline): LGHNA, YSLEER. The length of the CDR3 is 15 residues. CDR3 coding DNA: TGCGCCAGCAGCCAAGCGACGGGTCCGAGCAACATTCAGTACTTC. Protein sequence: CASSQATGPSNIQYF.

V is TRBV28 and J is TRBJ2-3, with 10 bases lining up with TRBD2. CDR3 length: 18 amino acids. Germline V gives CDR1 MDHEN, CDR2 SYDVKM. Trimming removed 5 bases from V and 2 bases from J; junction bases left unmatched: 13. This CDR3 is CASSALPGTSAVTDTQYF. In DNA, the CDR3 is TGTGCCAGCAGTGCACTCCCAGGGACTAGCGCTGTCACAGATACGCAGTATTTT.

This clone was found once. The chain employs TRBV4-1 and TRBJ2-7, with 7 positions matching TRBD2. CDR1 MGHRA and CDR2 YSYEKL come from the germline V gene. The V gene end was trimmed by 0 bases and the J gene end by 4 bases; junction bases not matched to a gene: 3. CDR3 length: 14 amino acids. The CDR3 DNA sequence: TGCGCCAGCAGCCAAGATAGACTAGCTTACGAGCAGTACTTC. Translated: CASSQDRLAYEQYF.

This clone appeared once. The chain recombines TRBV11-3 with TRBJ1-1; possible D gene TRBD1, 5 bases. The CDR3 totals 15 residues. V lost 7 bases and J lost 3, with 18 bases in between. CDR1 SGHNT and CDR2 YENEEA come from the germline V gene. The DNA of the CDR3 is TGTGCCAGCATCCTAATAGGGGTGAGTGACACTGAAGCTTTCTTT. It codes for CASILIGVSDTEAFF.

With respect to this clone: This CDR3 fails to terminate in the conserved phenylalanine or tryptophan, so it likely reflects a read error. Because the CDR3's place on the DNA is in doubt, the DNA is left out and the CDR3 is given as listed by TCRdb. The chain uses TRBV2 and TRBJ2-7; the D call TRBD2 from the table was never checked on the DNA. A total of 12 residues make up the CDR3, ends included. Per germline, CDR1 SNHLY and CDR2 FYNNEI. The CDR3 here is CASSEGLTPLRS.

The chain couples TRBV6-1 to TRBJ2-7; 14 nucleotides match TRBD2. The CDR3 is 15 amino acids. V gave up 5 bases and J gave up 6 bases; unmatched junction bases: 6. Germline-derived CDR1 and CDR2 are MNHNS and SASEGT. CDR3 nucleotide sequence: TGTGCCAGCAGTCCGGGACTAGCGGGAGTAGTCGAGCAGTACTTC. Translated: CASSPGLAGVVEQYF.

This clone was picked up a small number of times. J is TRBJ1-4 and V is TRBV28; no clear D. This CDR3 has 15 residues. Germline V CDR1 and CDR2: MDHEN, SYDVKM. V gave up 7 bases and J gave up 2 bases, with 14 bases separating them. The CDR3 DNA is TGTGCCAGCATGGCCCTCTGGGCGACTAATGAAAAACTGTTTTTT. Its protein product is CASMALWATNEKLFF.